This TCR beta chain was captured in a study of blood T cell repertoires in COVID-19. The V end lost 2 bases, the J end lost 8 bases, and 6 bases lay between the germline ends. The germline CDR1 and CDR2 sequences are SGHAT and FQNNGV. CDR3 length: 11 amino acids. Original processing methods: It was from reference gene primer amplification that nucleated cell counts were estimated. Libraries were prepared by immunoSEQ multiplex PCR; TCRdb keeps only in-frame clonotypes and omits some of them. V and J calls and clone size follow that table, whereas D and trimming were derived from the DNA. The sample includes approximately 240,000 clones, roughly 80% of them seen just once.

V and J are TRBV11-2 and TRBJ2-5; D not resolved. Sequenced input: peripheral blood. The receptor was derived from a woman aged 55-69 years who had recovered from COVID-19. CDR3 coding DNA: TGTGCCAGCAGCTTACCCAGTACCCAGTACTTC. Residues: CASSLPSTQYF.